The present TCR beta chain was sequenced within a study of T cells after yellow fever vaccination. Overall study context: When fractions had low cell numbers, they were prepared with SMART-Seq v4 Ultra Low Input.

This clonotype was detected many times. The 5'RACE template-switching step produced TCR cDNA and added a universal primer site and UMIs. TCRdb analysed the 5' RACE reads with MiXCR anew, one entry per CDR3 protein. The sample lists some 600,000 distinct CDR3 sequences, approximately 13% seen once, with more than 12% in the top ten. The CDR3 length is 13 residues. The germline CDR1 and CDR2 sequences are SGHVS and FQNEAQ. V was trimmed by 1 base and J by 6 bases, leaving 7 bases between them. Sequenced material: PBMCs, taken on the day of the yellow fever booster vaccination. This TCR derives from a young man who received the YFV17D yellow fever vaccine. The rearrangement links TRBV7-8 to TRBJ2-1; no firm D call. The CDR3 DNA sequence: TGTGCCAGCAGCTTAGAATTGGGCAATGAGCAGTTCTTC. Amino acid sequence: CASSLELGNEQFF.